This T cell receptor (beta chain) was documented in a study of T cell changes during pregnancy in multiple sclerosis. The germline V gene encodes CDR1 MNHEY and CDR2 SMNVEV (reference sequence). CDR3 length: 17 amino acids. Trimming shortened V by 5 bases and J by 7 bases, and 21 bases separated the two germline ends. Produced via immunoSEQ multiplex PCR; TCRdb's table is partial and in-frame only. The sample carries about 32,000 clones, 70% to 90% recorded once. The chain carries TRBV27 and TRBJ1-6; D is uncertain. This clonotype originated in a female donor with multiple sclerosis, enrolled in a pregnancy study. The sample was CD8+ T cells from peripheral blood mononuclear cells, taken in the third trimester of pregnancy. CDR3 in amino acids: CASSRWPLAGENSPLHF. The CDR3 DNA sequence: TGTGCCAGCAGTCGGTGGCCGTTGGCGGGAGAAAATTCACCCCTCCACTTT.